This T cell receptor (beta chain) comes out of a study of blood T cell repertoires in COVID-19 (dated by TCRdb to about 2020). Turning to the overall study: Collaborator samples came from the United States, Italy and Spain and covered acute and convalescent phases of COVID-19. The samples were drawn from the first 160 participants of the ongoing ImmuneRACE study and from 1,254 subjects provided by 6 global collaborators. HLA class I and class II types, where available, came from metadata supplied by the sample provider rather than from assay-based typing. A de-identified subject ID, COVID-19 status, age in years and sex were almost always included in the sample metadata. Subjects who had been exposed to COVID-19, were actively infected with it, or had recovered from it provided the deeply sampled blood TCRbeta repertoires that made up the dataset. A freely available public database, intended as a resource for researchers studying the immune response to SARS-CoV-2, is where the repertoires were released. The prospective study material was composed of cDNA or gDNA derived from T cells, B-cell-depleted T cells, or PBMCs. Points the paper makes about the study in general: Clinical and demographic metadata were provided uncurated, with the amount varying by source and participant.

Each collaborating institution followed its own protocols to collect whole blood in K2EDTA tubes. For TCRbeta analysis, collaborator samples were shipped as frozen whole blood, as isolated PBMCs, or as DNA extracted from either sample type. TCRbeta CDR3 regions were amplified from genomic DNA by means of the immunoSEQ Assay, a bias-controlled multiplex PCR. In the source study's methods: Within the assay, amplification of reference gene primers was used to estimate how many nucleated cells each sample contained. To quantify the absolute abundance of each unique TCRbeta CDR3 rearrangement, sequence reads were collapsed and filtered. For each sample, productive Simpson clonality was calculated as the square root of Simpson's diversity index over productive rearrangements. The table comes from immuneACCESS by way of TCRdb, which keeps in-frame sequences with V and J called. Part of the clones is missing from these tables; in studies checked, under half for an unresolved V gene and the rest for unknown reasons. The V and J calls and clone size are taken from that table; D and trimming were inferred from the DNA. The sample includes 110,000 or so clones, with approximately 85% observed a single time. Of the sample, more than 3% is held by the ten largest clones.

The CDR3 runs 12 amino acids, cysteine and phenylalanine included. Only the CDR3 region is kept as DNA, spanning 36 bases read in frame from base 1. The germline V gene supplies CDR1 SGDLS and CDR2 YYNGEE. V is pared back by 0 bases and J by 3 bases, with 4 bases lying between the germline termini. As to this clone: The antigen it recognizes is unknown. Qualities for individual bases were not recorded, and no much larger clone is one base off.

This chain joins TRBV9 to TRBJ2-7; the D segment cannot be called with confidence. The receptor was isolated from a man between 35 and 55 years old with acute or convalescent COVID-19. Sequencing was done on a sample of peripheral blood. The CDR3 region: CASSVDGYEQYF. Read as DNA, the sequence is TGTGCCAGCAGCGTAGACGGCTACGAGCAGTACTTC.